This T cell receptor beta chain stems from a study of response to subunit inactivated influenza vaccine. General study findings and limits: There was a suggestion from the authors that each seasonal influenza vaccination recruits few new T cells.

V trimming: 6 bases; J trimming: 10 bases; junction bases outside the gene matches: 14. The CDR3 length is 15 residues. Comments on this clonotype: The antigen is not known.

One entry per CDR3 protein results from TCRdb running MiXCR on the RT-PCR reads. The table lists 500,000 to 600,000 distinct CDR3 sequences, around 11% of them singletons. Another study also made use of these data, one on T cells expressing NK-cell markers. That report notes: The cDNA for TCR beta came from 5'RACE template switching with UMIs. Investigators obtained TCR beta repertoires from sorted CD3+CD56+NKG2C+, CD3+CD56+NKG2C- and CD3+CD56-NKG2C+ T cells. Among the eight sequenced donors, seven tested HCMV-seropositive and one tested seronegative. Several experiments employed an anti-gamma-delta TCR antibody to confine sorting to alpha-beta TCR T cells.

This clonotype originated in a man in his forties or fifties who received an inactivated influenza vaccine. Sequencing was performed on PBMCs from blood, taken on the day of vaccination. The chain employs TRBV12-3 or TRBV12-4 and TRBJ2-1, with TRBD2 identical over 8 bases. The CDR3 is CASRSRSGTLGEQFF. The CDR3 coding sequence is TGTGCCAGCAGGTCCCGTAGCGGGACGCTGGGGGAGCAGTTCTTC.